A single count supports the clone carrying this T cell receptor (beta chain). As yet, its antigen is unknown. This entry belongs to a study of shared clonotypes between healthy human individuals. Study outcomes and limitations: Generally, naive subsets came out with larger estimated richness than memory subsets. Deeper or shallower sequencing was expected to change how clonotypes are shared among donors.

Method: immunoSEQ multiplex PCR; TCRdb's copy keeps in-frame clones and lacks some. The sample gives more than 500,000 clones, approximately 95% of which show up once; approximately 0.06% is in the top ten. Trimming cost V 4 bases and J 9 bases, with 11 bases left between them. The CDR3 runs to 12 residues. Per germline, CDR1 SGDLS and CDR2 YYNGEE. The clonotype was recovered from a woman in her 30s in good health. The chain has TRBV9 and TRBJ2-1; D is tentatively TRBD1 or TRBD2 (5 bases each). What was sequenced was naive CD4+ T cells sorted from blood. Subset specified: CD45RA+ positively selected. This chain's CDR3 is CASSPARGEQFF. The CDR3 bases are TGTGCCAGCAGCCCAGCGAGGGGTGAGCAGTTCTTC.